Following are 5 T cell receptor beta chains from one sample sequenced in a study of beta chain features in type 1 diabetes. Findings of the study overall: Shortening that was moderate but significant affected the TCRB CDR3s of Type 1 diabetes patients in all four CD4+ subsets.

The investigators reverse transcribed all of the isolated RNA, so they sequenced expressed TCRB transcripts. Produced via immunoSEQ multiplex PCR; TCRdb's table is partial and in-frame only. The sample has 20,000 to 25,000 clones, under 75% seen once; the top ten hold roughly 0.35%. No antigen has been identified for these receptors. The specimen sequenced was stem cell memory CD4+ T cells from blood. The receptor source for this set is a man aged 18 to 30 with type 1 diabetes.

This clone has only a few counts. The chain carries TRBV12-5 and TRBJ1-1, with 7 bases fitting TRBD1. The V and J ends lost 0 bases and 1 base, in that order; junction bases with no gene match: 5. This CDR3 is built from 16 residues. Germline V lookup: CDR1 LGHNT, CDR2 FRNRAP. The CDR3 DNA is TGTGCTAGTGGTTTGGTACTGGGACAGCCGAACACTGAAGCTTTCTTT. Protein: CASGLVLGQPNTEAFF. Full variable domain (missing parts from reference TRBV12-5 and TRBJ1-1): DARVTQTPRHKVTEMGQEVTMRCQPILGHNTVFWYRQTMMQGLELLAYFRNRAPLDDSGMPKDRFSAEMPDATLATLKIQPSEPRDSAVYFCASGLVLGQPNTEAFFGQGTRLTVV.

The rearrangement joins TRBV2 to TRBJ2-1; 14 nucleotides align to TRBD2. J gave up 8 bases and V 6 bases, and 9 bases lay outside the gene matches. The CDR3 is 16 residues long. The germline CDR1 and CDR2 sequences are SNHLY and FYNNEI. The CDR3 DNA reads TGTGCCAGCAGGAAAGGGACTAGCGGGAGCTTGGATGAGCAGTTCTTC. It yields the protein CASRKGTSGSLDEQFF.

The rearrangement links TRBV6-6 to TRBJ2-5; 12 bases match TRBD2. The better agreement between TRBJ2-7 and the DNA end casts doubt on the J call. CDR3 length equals 16 residues. From germline, CDR1 is MNHNY and CDR2 SVGAGI (reference sequence). The CDR3 loop is CASSYGGTSGSYEQYF. The DNA for the CDR3 is TGTGCCAGCAGTTACGGAGGGACTAGCGGGTCTTACGAGCAGTACTTC.

The chain recombines TRBV6-5 with TRBJ2-1, with 10 bases lining up with TRBD2. Germline assignment: CDR1 MNHEY and CDR2 SVGAGI. The CDR3 covers 14 residues. Trimming removed 4 bases from V and 8 bases from J; junction bases left unmatched: 5. The CDR3 nucleotides are TGTGCCAGCAGTTCCGGGACTAGCGTCGATGAGCAGTTCTTC. This encodes CASSSGTSVDEQFF.

The V gene is TRBV29-1, the J gene TRBJ2-5; D perhaps matches TRBD2 (5 bases). The V end lost 6 bases, the J end lost 5 bases, and 16 bases lay between the germline ends. The CDR3 sequence is 13 residues long. CDR1 is SQVTM, CDR2 ANQGSEA, per germline. CDR3 coding DNA: TGCAGCGTGAACAGCTTCCCGGGGGAGACCCAGTACTTC. Translation gives CSVNSFPGETQYF.